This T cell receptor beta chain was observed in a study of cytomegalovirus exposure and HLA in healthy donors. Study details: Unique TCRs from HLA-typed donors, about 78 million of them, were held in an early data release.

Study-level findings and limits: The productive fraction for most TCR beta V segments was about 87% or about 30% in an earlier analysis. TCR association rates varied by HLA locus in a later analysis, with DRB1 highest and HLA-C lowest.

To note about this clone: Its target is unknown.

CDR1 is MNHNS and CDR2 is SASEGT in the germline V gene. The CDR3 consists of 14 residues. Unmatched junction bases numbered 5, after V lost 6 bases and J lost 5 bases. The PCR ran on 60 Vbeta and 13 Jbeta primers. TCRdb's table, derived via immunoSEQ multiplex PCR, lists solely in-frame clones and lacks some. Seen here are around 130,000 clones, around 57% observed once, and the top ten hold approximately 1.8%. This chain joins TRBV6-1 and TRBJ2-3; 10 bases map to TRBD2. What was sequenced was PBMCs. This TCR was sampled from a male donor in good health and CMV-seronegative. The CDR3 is CASRPGLALDTQYF. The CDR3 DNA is TGTGCCAGCAGGCCGGGACTAGCGTTAGATACGCAGTATTTT.